This TCR beta chain originates from a study of blood T cell repertoires in COVID-19. Study at large: In each case, the material was cDNA or gDNA derived from T cells, B-cell-depleted T cells, or PBMCs.

Assay: immunoSEQ multiplex PCR; the TCRdb copy retains only in-frame clones and omits some. The sample consists of approximately 150,000 clones, 83% of them appearing once. J gave up 3 bases and V 5 bases, and 8 bases lay outside the gene matches. Germline CDR1 SEHNR, CDR2 FQNEAQ (reference sequence). CDR3 length equals 17 residues. The sample was peripheral blood. The chain employs TRBV7-9 and TRBJ1-6; the match to TRBD1 covers 9 bases. The sequence came from a woman between 70 and 85 years old who had recovered from COVID-19. The CDR3 nucleotides read TGTGCCAGCAGCCAAAGGACAGGGGCTAACTATAATTCACCCCTCCACTTT. Its translation: CASSQRTGANYNSPLHF. The whole variable domain, filled in from reference TRBV7-9 and TRBJ1-6, reads DTGVSQNPRHKITKRGQNVTFRCDPISEHNRLYWYRQTLGQGPEFLTYFQNEAQLEKSRLLSDRFSAERPKGSFSTLEIQRTEQGDSAMYLCASSQRTGANYNSPLHFGNGTRLTVT.